These 18 T cell receptor beta chains were all obtained from the same sample, sequenced in a study of T cell responses to AZD1222 COVID-19 vaccine. TCRdb's copy holds only in-frame clones and misses some; the assay was immunoSEQ multiplex PCR. The repertoire holds some 120,000 clones, with 80% to 90% as singletons. The specimen was peripheral blood, collected on day 0 of AZD1222 vaccination. These receptors were collected from an adult in good health.

This rearrangement joins TRBV18 to TRBJ2-7, with 11 bases identical to TRBD1. CDR1 is KGHSH and CDR2 is LQKENI in the germline V gene. The V segment lost 3 bases and the J segment 7 bases; nucleotides outside the gene matches: 8. This CDR3 has 15 residues. CDR3: CASSPGTGGTEEQYF. The CDR3 nucleotides read TGTGCCAGCTCACCGGGGACAGGGGGGACGGAAGAGCAGTACTTC. Combining the CDR3 with reference TRBV18 and TRBJ2-7 gives the whole variable domain NAGVMQNPRHLVRRRGQEARLRCSPMKGHSHVYWYRQLPEEGLKFMVYLQKENIIDESGMPKERFSAEFPKEGPSILRIQQVVRGDSAAYFCASSPGTGGTEEQYFGPGTRLTVT.

This chain joins TRBV19 and TRBJ2-5; TRBD1 agrees at 9 bases. With V trimmed by 1 base and J by 1 base, 4 bases remained unmatched. Germline V gives CDR1 LNHDA, CDR2 SQIVND (reference sequence). The CDR3 sequence is 16 residues long. The CDR3 bases are TGTGCCAGTAGTATAGGACAGGGGGTAACCCAAGAGACCCAGTACTTC. It is translated as CASSIGQGVTQETQYF.

The rearrangement links TRBV7-9 to TRBJ1-1; possibly TRBD1 for D (6 bases). The V gene's germline CDR1 is SEHNR and CDR2 FQNEAQ (reference sequence). Trimming cost V 10 bases and J 1 base, with 13 bases left between them. This CDR3 region has 13 residues. The CDR3 nucleotides read TGTGCCACCCAAAAGACAGGGAACACTGAAGCTTTCTTT. Residues: CATQKTGNTEAFF.

The V gene is TRBV5-1, the J gene TRBJ2-7; 14 bases are shared with TRBD2. V trimming: 0 bases; J trimming: 0 bases; junction bases outside the gene matches: 2. Per germline, CDR1 SGHRS and CDR2 YFSETQ. This CDR3 has 17 residues. CDR3 sequence (DNA): TGCGCCAGCAGCTTGGGACTAGCGGGGGGGAGCTCCTACGAGCAGTACTTC. Residues: CASSLGLAGGSSYEQYF.

This clone appeared a single time. The chain uses TRBV7-6 and TRBJ1-1, with D uncertain. V was pared by 1 base and J by 4 bases, with 4 bases between. The CDR3 covers 12 residues. CDR1 is SGHVS and CDR2 is FNYEAQ in the germline V gene. The CDR3 region has the DNA TGTGCCAGCAGCTTAGGGGCCACTGAAGCTTTCTTT. Encoded protein: CASSLGATEAFF.

The V call is TRBV3-1 (or the pseudogene TRBV3-2), the J call TRBJ2-1, with 7 positions matching TRBD2. Germline assignment: CDR1 LGHDT and CDR2 YNNKEL (reference sequence). This CDR3 contains 14 residues. The V segment lost 0 bases and the J segment 8 bases; nucleotides outside the gene matches: 4. CDR3 residues: CASSQERELYEQFF. CDR3 nucleotide sequence: TGTGCCAGCAGCCAAGAGCGGGAGTTATATGAGCAGTTCTTC.

In its sample, this clone was seen a few times. This rearrangement joins TRBV5-1 to TRBJ2-3, with 8 bases matching TRBD2. The junction had 9 bases not matched to a gene; V was cut back by 3 bases and J by 0 bases. Germline V gives CDR1 SGHRS, CDR2 YFSETQ. This CDR3 region has 17 residues. The CDR3 sequence is CASSWSIAGTSTDTQYF. The DNA for the CDR3 is TGCGCCAGCAGCTGGTCTATAGCGGGAACTAGCACAGATACGCAGTATTTT.

The chain carries TRBV29-1 and TRBJ2-5, with unresolved D. Between the trimmed V and J ends, which lost 4 bases and 5 bases, there was a span of 14 bases. Germline-derived CDR1 and CDR2 are SQVTM and ANQGSEA. The CDR3 contains 13 residues. In nucleotides, the CDR3 is TGCAGCGTTGGCCCCTCGCGTCCGGAGACCCAGTACTTC. It encodes CSVGPSRPETQYF.

This chain links TRBV21-1 with TRBJ1-5; TRBD1, as called in the table, went unchecked against the DNA. TRBV21-1 is classified as a pseudogene. The CDR3 is made up of 13 amino acids. The CDR3 here is CASSNRRNQPQHF. The CDR3 coding sequence is TGTGCCAGCAGCAACAGGCGCAATCAGCCCCAGCATTTT.

J is TRBJ1-1 and V is TRBV28; D gene unclear. CDR3 length equals 12 residues. The germline gives CDR1 MDHEN, CDR2 SYDVKM. Trimming removed 8 bases from V and 1 base from J, with 8 bases in between. CDR3 nucleotide sequence: TGTGCCAGCGGGATCTGGAACACTGAAGCTTTCTTT. Its translation: CASGIWNTEAFF. The full variable domain, in which reference TRBV28 and TRBJ1-1 provide the parts outside the CDR3, is DVKVTQSSRYLVKRTGEKVFLECVQDMDHENMFWYRQDPGLGLRLIYFSYDVKMKEKGDIPEGYSVSREKKERFSLILESASTNQTSMYLCASGIWNTEAFFGQGTRLTVV.

The genes are TRBV7-3 and TRBJ1-5; D is undetermined. The CDR3 sequence is 13 residues long. Trimming took 5 bases from V and 5 from J, leaving 10 bases between them. From germline, CDR1 is SGHTA and CDR2 FQGTGA. Here the CDR3 reads CASSIGSHQPQHF. The CDR3 DNA sequence: TGTGCCAGCAGCATTGGGAGCCATCAGCCCCAGCATTTT. Together with reference TRBV7-3 and TRBJ1-5, the CDR3 gives the full variable domain: GAGVSQTPSNKVTEKGKYVELRCDPISGHTALYWYRQSLGQGPEFLIYFQGTGAADDSGLPNDRFFAVRPEGSVSTLKIQRTERGDSAVYLCASSIGSHQPQHFGDGTRLSIL.

This clone appeared a single time. The genes are TRBV10-3 and TRBJ2-2, with 10 bases fitting TRBD2. V lost 6 bases, J lost 6 bases, and 4 bases stayed unmatched. Germline CDR1 and CDR2: ENHRY and SYGVKD. The CDR3 is 14 residues long. CDR3 nucleotides: TGTGCCATCAGATCAGCGGGGGGGCCCGGGGAGCTGTTTTTT. Translation: CAIRSAGGPGELFF.

The rearrangement links TRBV5-1 to TRBJ2-5; 9 nucleotides align to TRBD2. The CDR3 spans 19 residues. V was clipped by 2 bases and J by 6 bases; unmatched bases: 20. The germline V gene has CDR1 SGHRS and CDR2 YFSETQ. CDR3 sequence reads: CASSLAQLAGVGSGKTQYF. The CDR3 nucleotides read TGCGCCAGCAGCTTAGCACAATTAGCGGGAGTCGGATCGGGTAAGACCCAGTACTTC.

The chain has TRBV6-2 or TRBV6-3 and TRBJ1-4; no clear D. Germline V CDR1 and CDR2: MNHEY, SVGEGT. Trimming stripped 2 bases from V and 5 bases from J, with 21 bases between. The CDR3 has 18 amino acids. The CDR3 DNA reads TGTGCCAGCAGTTACGGCGGGGAAGCAACCGGGAAGAATGAAAAACTGTTTTTT. This sequence encodes CASSYGGEATGKNEKLFF.

This clone turned up a few times. The V and J genes are TRBV6-5 and TRBJ2-5; a weak D match, TRBD2 (6 bases). Germline assignment: CDR1 MNHEY and CDR2 SVGAGI. This CDR3 spans 15 amino acids. V was cut by 0 bases and J by 5 bases, with 13 bases left in between. The CDR3 spells CASSYSNPGRETQYF. Written as DNA, the CDR3 is TGTGCCAGCAGTTACTCGAACCCAGGGAGGGAGACCCAGTACTTC.

This clone was seen just once. This sequence joins TRBV6-1 and TRBJ2-2; D may be TRBD1 (6 bases). Germline V lookup: CDR1 MNHNS, CDR2 SASEGT. This CDR3 spans 12 amino acids. V lost 6 bases, J lost 11 bases, and 13 bases lay in between. The CDR3 region is CASRTGQYELFF. The DNA of the CDR3 is TGTGCCAGCAGAACCGGACAGTACGAGCTGTTTTTT.

The V call is TRBV5-8, the J call TRBJ1-4; a weak D match, TRBD1 (6 bases). The germline V and J ends were trimmed by 0 bases and 5 bases, with 11 bases remaining between them. Germline lookup yields CDR1 SGHTS and CDR2 YDEGEE. The CDR3 runs 15 residues. This chain's CDR3 is CASSLGGGPNEKLFF. The CDR3 nucleotides read TGTGCCAGCAGCTTGGGAGGGGGGCCGAATGAAAAACTGTTTTTT. Drawing the rest from reference TRBV5-8 and TRBJ1-4, the complete variable domain is EAGVTQSPTHLIKTRGQQATLRCSPISGHTSVYWYQQALGLGLQFLLWYDEGEERNRGNFPPRFSGRQFPNYSSELNVNALELEDSALYLCASSLGGGPNEKLFFGSGTQLSVL.

The table lists this clone with a count of one. J is TRBJ1-4 and V is TRBV7-9; D ambiguous. Trimming pared 3 bases from V and 5 bases from J, leaving 10 bases between. CDR1 and CDR2 (germline): SEHNR, FQNEAQ (reference sequence). The CDR3 loop spans 14 amino acids. Here the CDR3 DNA reads TGTGCCAGCAGCTTTGACGGAAGCAATGAAAAACTGTTTTTT. Translated, it gives CASSFDGSNEKLFF.